This T cell receptor (beta chain) was sequenced for a study of blood T cell repertoires in COVID-19. Study information: The study drew acute and convalescent COVID-19 samples from the United States, Italy and Spain. The analysed material was cDNA or gDNA that came from T cells, B-cell-depleted T cells, or PBMCs.

This CDR3 is built from 14 residues. Trimming took 4 bases from V and 10 from J; bases not matched to a gene: 7. In germline, CDR1 is SNHLY, CDR2 FYNNEI. As processed by the authors: Reference gene primer amplification yielded estimated nucleated cell counts. Here immunoSEQ multiplex PCR was the method, and the copy in TCRdb shows in-frame clones only, minus some. D and trimming were read from the DNA, whereas the V and J calls and clone size are those reported in that table. The table shows about 91,000 clones, with more than 70% occurring only once. The clonotype was recovered from an elderly woman with active COVID-19. Sequencing was carried out using peripheral blood. The V call is TRBV2, the J call TRBJ2-1; TRBD2 matches 10 bases. CDR3 nucleotide sequence: TGTGCCAGCAGTGGTCTAGCGGGAGTCCAGGAGCAGTTCTTC. Translated, it gives CASSGLAGVQEQFF. Looking up the rest from reference TRBV2 and TRBJ2-1 gives the full variable domain: EPEVTQTPSHQVTQMGQEVILRCVPISNHLYFYWYRQILGQKVEFLVSFYNNEISEKSEIFDDQFSVERPDGSNFTLKIRSTKLEDSAMYFCASSGLAGVQEQFFGPGTRLTVL.